The table lists the clone carrying this T cell receptor beta chain with a few counts. The antigen is unknown. An end of the junction differs from the germline gene, which may be a read error. This sample is drawn from a study of tumor-infiltrating lymphocytes in primary liver carcinoma. Whole-study context: Patients of both sexes were 30 to 69 years old. Study-wide points: Against blood, tumors held a significantly higher top-250-clone fraction (p = 0.039). Between tumor regions, pairs overlapped more than tumor-adjacent and tumor-blood pairs did.

The researchers produced TCR beta cDNA from approximately 0.45 ug total RNA with a constant-region primer. Libraries covering TCR beta were generated through three nested multiplex PCR rounds (using a slightly modified ARM-PCR). Rounds one and two of PCR, each of roughly 11 cycles, were primed with TRBV1-TRBV30 forward primers and a C-beta reverse primer. MiXCR was run by TCRdb on the multiplex PCR reads, yielding one entry per CDR3 protein. The repertoire holds about 120,000 distinct CDR3 sequences, with around 70% as singletons. This CDR3 is built from 14 residues. From germline, CDR1 is GTSNPN and CDR2 SVGIG (reference sequence). From unsorted bulk tissue weighing roughly 17-31 mg, DNA and RNA were co-extracted. Resection treated the patients' primary liver carcinoma.

The sample comprised tumor-adjacent normal liver tissue. This chain connects TRBV30 to TRBJ2-1; TRBD2 matches at 9 bases. The clonotype comes from a woman aged 60 to 75 with primary liver carcinoma and hepatitis B virus infection. CDR3: CAGSTGLAAGEQFF. The CDR3 DNA reads as TGTGCCGGGAGTACGGGACTAGCCGCCGGTGAGCAGTTCTTC.